The next 21 T cell receptor beta chains were all read from a single sample in a study of blood T cell repertoires in COVID-19. Assay: immunoSEQ multiplex PCR; the TCRdb copy retains only in-frame clones and omits some. The repertoire includes 450,000 to 500,000 clones, roughly 87% of them detected once, and about 0.65% sits in the top ten. Sample: PBMCs or T cells enriched from blood (not recorded which). The receptors shown here come from a young woman who had recovered from COVID-19.

This clone was seen once. The chain joins TRBV5-1 to TRBJ1-2, with 10 bases matching TRBD1. V was clipped by 6 bases and J by 8 bases; unmatched bases: 7. The germline V gene encodes CDR1 SGHRS and CDR2 YFSETQ. The CDR3 runs to 13 residues. For the CDR3, the DNA is TGCGCCAGCACCGGACAGGGGGAGCGCGGCTACACCTTC. This translates into CASTGQGERGYTF.

The chain is built from TRBV30 and TRBJ1-2; tentative D call: TRBD1 (5 bases). Germline lookup yields CDR1 GTSNPN and CDR2 SVGIG (reference sequence). The CDR3 is 13 amino acids. Trimming took off 4 bases at V and 4 bases at J, with 13 bases between the two ends. This CDR3 reads CAWTAGWTYGYTF. CDR3 DNA sequence: TGTGCCTGGACGGCAGGGTGGACCTATGGCTACACCTTC.

Regarding this clone: Distinct nucleotide sequences in the sample also encode this CDR3. CDR3 loop: CASSSTSGGSYNEQFF. Written as DNA, the CDR3 is TGTGCCAGCAGCTCAACTTCGGGGGGTTCCTACAATGAGCAGTTCTTC. The chain is built from TRBV7-2 and TRBJ2-1; 7 bases agree with TRBD2. This CDR3 is built from 16 residues. In germline, CDR1 is SGHTA, CDR2 FQGNSA. V shed 4 bases, J shed 1 base, and the junction held 7 bases outside the gene matches.

This chain's CDR3 is CASSIGGIDEQYF. For the CDR3, the DNA is TGTGCCAGTAGTATCGGGGGTATCGACGAGCAGTACTTC. The V call is TRBV19, the J call TRBJ2-7; perhaps TRBD2 as D (6 bases). Germline CDR1 LNHDA, CDR2 SQIVND (reference sequence). Trimming removed 3 bases from V and 5 bases from J, with 11 bases in between. The CDR3 covers 13 residues.

This rearrangement joins TRBV14 to TRBJ1-6, with 8 nucleotides matching TRBD1. V dropped 3 bases and J dropped 10; count of bases not matched to a gene: 8. Per germline, CDR1 SGHDN and CDR2 FVKESK. The length of the CDR3 is 15 residues. This chain's CDR3 is CASSQVTGGRSPLHF. CDR3 coding DNA: TGTGCCAGCAGCCAGGTTACAGGGGGTCGCTCACCCCTCCACTTT.

The chain links TRBV5-8 to TRBJ1-1; 9 positions agree with TRBD1. CDR1 and CDR2 from the germline V gene are SGHTS and YDEGEE. Trimming took 1 base from V and 2 from J; bases not matched to a gene: 9. CDR3 size: 17 residues. CDR3 DNA: TGTGCCAGCAGCTTGAACTCAGGACAGGGGTTAAACACTGAAGCTTTCTTT. Translated: CASSLNSGQGLNTEAFF.

The chain links TRBV2 to TRBJ1-4, with D tentatively TRBD1 (5 bases). The CDR3 contains 14 residues. Germline CDR1 is SNHLY and CDR2 is FYNNEI. V dropped 6 bases and J dropped 10 bases, with 18 bases sitting between them. In DNA form, the CDR3 reads TGTGCCAGCAGCTCCGGGGCCGGGGAGGGAAAACTGTTTTTT. This translates into CASSSGAGEGKLFF.

V and J are TRBV18 and TRBJ1-1; a weak D match, TRBD1 (6 bases). The CDR3 loop spans 14 amino acids. Germline assignment: CDR1 KGHSH and CDR2 LQKENI. The germline V and J ends were trimmed by 2 bases and 3 bases, with 10 bases remaining between them. DNA for the CDR3: TGTGCCAGCTCACCATTCCCAGGGGACACTGAAGCTTTCTTT. This gives the protein CASSPFPGDTEAFF.

V and J are TRBV18 and TRBJ2-1; D possibly corresponds to TRBD2 (5 bases). This CDR3 spans 15 amino acids. V lost 6 bases, J lost 6 bases, and 18 bases lay in between. Looked up from germline, CDR1 is KGHSH and CDR2 is LQKENI. Here the CDR3 reads CASSPLAGPGNEQFF. The DNA of the CDR3 is TGTGCCAGCTCCCCCCTAGCCGGCCCGGGCAATGAGCAGTTCTTC.

CDR3 nucleotide sequence: TGTGCCAGCTCAGGCCCCAGGGGGCGGACCTACGAGCAGTACTTC. Amino acid sequence: CASSGPRGRTYEQYF. The chain uses TRBV18 and TRBJ2-7, with TRBD1 identical over 8 bases. This CDR3 region has 15 residues. After removal of 5 bases from V and 2 bases from J, the junction contained 8 bases not matched to a gene. CDR1 and CDR2 from the germline V gene are KGHSH and LQKENI.

The rearrangement uses TRBV27 and TRBJ2-3; 7 positions agree with TRBD2. The CDR3 consists of 15 residues. In germline, CDR1 is MNHEY, CDR2 SMNVEV (reference sequence). V trimming: 9 bases; J trimming: 0 bases; junction bases outside the gene matches: 9. CDR3 in DNA: TGTGCCAGTTCGGAGGGACTACCTAGCACAGATACGCAGTATTTT. Its translation is CASSEGLPSTDTQYF.

The rearrangement uses TRBV2 and TRBJ2-3, with D unresolved. Germline V CDR1 and CDR2: SNHLY, FYNNEI. V was pared by 9 bases and J by 5 bases, with 9 bases between. The CDR3 contains 11 residues. CDR3 sequence (DNA): TGTGCCAGTAGTTCCGTAGATACGCAGTATTTT. Encoded protein: CASSSVDTQYF. The variable domain in full, completed from reference TRBV2 and TRBJ2-3, reads EPEVTQTPSHQVTQMGQEVILRCVPISNHLYFYWYRQILGQKVEFLVSFYNNEISEKSEIFDDQFSVERPDGSNFTLKIRSTKLEDSAMYFCASSSVDTQYFGPGTRLTVL.

This rearrangement joins TRBV11-3 to TRBJ2-7, with 7 bases aligning to TRBD2. Germline V CDR1 and CDR2: SGHNT, YENEEA. V shed 5 bases and J 4 bases; nucleotides not matched to a gene: 5. This CDR3 contains 13 residues. CDR3 nucleotide sequence: TGTGCCAGCAGCCTAGCGGTTGAGTACGAGCAGTACTTC. Translated: CASSLAVEYEQYF.

This chain uses TRBV2 with TRBJ1-5, with D perhaps TRBD1 (6 bases). Trimming pared 3 bases from V and 6 bases from J, leaving 12 bases between. The CDR3 runs to 14 residues. The germline gives CDR1 SNHLY, CDR2 FYNNEI. The CDR3 nucleotides read TGTGCCAGCAGTGAGGAACAGGGTAGTCAGCCCCAGCATTTT. Its translation is CASSEEQGSQPQHF.

This chain links TRBV6-1 with TRBJ1-1; no clear D. The germline V gene has CDR1 MNHNS and CDR2 SASEGT. The V end lost 2 bases, the J end lost 0 bases, and 4 bases lay between the germline ends. The CDR3 runs to 13 residues. Here the CDR3 DNA reads TGTGCCAGCAGTGAACCGGTGAACACTGAAGCTTTCTTT. Protein product: CASSEPVNTEAFF.

The chain links TRBV19 to TRBJ1-1; D remains unclear. V lost 3 bases and J 6 bases, leaving 14 bases between the germline ends. This CDR3 contains 14 residues. The germline CDR1 and CDR2 sequences are LNHDA and SQIVND (reference sequence). DNA of the CDR3: TGTGCCAGTAGTATCGATGGGGAAGCGGCTGAAGCTTTCTTT. Translation: CASSIDGEAAEAFF.

The gene calls are TRBV19 and TRBJ1-5, with D unresolved. The CDR3 is 15 amino acids. Deletions cut 9 bases from V and 2 bases from J, with 17 bases between. Germline V gene data show CDR1 as LNHDA and CDR2 as SQIVND (reference sequence). Written as DNA, the CDR3 is TGTGCCAGCTCCCCCGAACGCTCGGGCAATCAGCCCCAGCATTTT. This sequence encodes CASSPERSGNQPQHF.

The chain has TRBV9 and TRBJ2-3; 8 positions agree with TRBD1. The V segment lost 3 bases and the J segment 7 bases; nucleotides outside the gene matches: 10. This CDR3 contains 15 residues. The germline CDR1 and CDR2 sequences are SGDLS and YYNGEE. CDR3 bases: TGTGCCAGCAGCGCGACAGGGGAAGGTTCGAATACGCAGTATTTT. Its protein is CASSATGEGSNTQYF.

The CDR3 here is CASSPLLGELRRPQHF. Here the CDR3 DNA reads TGTGCCAGTAGCCCCCTGCTAGGTGAACTCAGACGGCCCCAGCATTTT. The chain links TRBV19 to TRBJ1-5; D is unclear. The CDR3 length is 16 residues. V lost 6 bases and J 9 bases, leaving 24 bases between the germline ends. Germline V gene data show CDR1 as LNHDA and CDR2 as SQIVND (reference sequence).

Comments on this clone: Other DNA sequences within the sample encode an identical CDR3. The chain joins TRBV30 to TRBJ1-5; no reliable D call. This CDR3 is built from 13 residues. In germline, CDR1 is GTSNPN, CDR2 SVGIG (reference sequence). The V end was cut by 0 bases, the J end by 4 bases, with 7 bases between. The CDR3 here is CAWSVGGNQPQHF. The CDR3 DNA reads TGTGCCTGGAGTGTCGGAGGTAATCAGCCCCAGCATTTT.

The chain recombines TRBV4-1 with TRBJ1-1; 8 bases line up with TRBD1. Germline V gene data show CDR1 as MGHRA and CDR2 as YSYEKL. This CDR3 contains 15 residues. The J segment lost 2 bases and the V segment lost 5 bases, leaving 7 bases of the junction unmatched. The chain's CDR3 is CASSLRDRPNTEAFF. The DNA for the CDR3 is TGCGCCAGCAGCTTACGGGACAGGCCCAACACTGAAGCTTTCTTT.